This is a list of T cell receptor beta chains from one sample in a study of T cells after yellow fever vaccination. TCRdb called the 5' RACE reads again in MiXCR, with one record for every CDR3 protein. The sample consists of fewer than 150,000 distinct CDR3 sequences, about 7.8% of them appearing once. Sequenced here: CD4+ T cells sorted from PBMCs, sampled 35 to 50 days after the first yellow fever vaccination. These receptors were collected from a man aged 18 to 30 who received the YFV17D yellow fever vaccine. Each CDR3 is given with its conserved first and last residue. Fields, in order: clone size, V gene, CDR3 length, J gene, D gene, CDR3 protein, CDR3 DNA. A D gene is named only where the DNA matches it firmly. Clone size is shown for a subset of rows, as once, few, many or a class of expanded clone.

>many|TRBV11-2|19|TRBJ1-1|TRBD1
CASSLRVTGQERYFAEAFF
TGTGCCAGCAGCCTCAGGGTTACGGGACAGGAGAGGTATTTCGCTGAAGCTTTCTTT
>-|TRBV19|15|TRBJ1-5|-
CASQAGPLSNQPQHF
TGTGCCAGTCAGGCAGGACCTCTTAGCAATCAGCCCCAGCATTTT
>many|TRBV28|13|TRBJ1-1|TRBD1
CASSSRQGTEAFF
TGTGCCAGCAGTTCACGACAGGGGACTGAAGCTTTCTTT
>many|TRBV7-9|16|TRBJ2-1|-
CASSLVDLISYNEQFF
TGTGCCAGCAGCTTAGTGGACTTAATTTCCTACAATGAGCAGTTCTTC
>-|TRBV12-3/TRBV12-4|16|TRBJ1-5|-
CASSPLGVVGGKPQHF
TGTGCCAGCAGTCCCCTAGGGGTAGTGGGGGGGAAGCCCCAGCATTTT
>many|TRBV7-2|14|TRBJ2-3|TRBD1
CASSFWTGQDTQYF
TGTGCCAGCAGCTTTTGGACAGGGCAAGATACGCAGTATTTT
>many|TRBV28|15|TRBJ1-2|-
CASSSPPLSYYGYTF
TGTGCCAGCAGTTCTCCCCCCCTAAGCTACTATGGCTACACCTTC
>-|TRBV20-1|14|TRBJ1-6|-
CSARTTGRESPLHF
TGCAGTGCTAGAACCACGGGGCGGGAGTCACCCCTCCACTTT
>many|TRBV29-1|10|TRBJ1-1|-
CSVSVVDAFF
TGCAGCGTTAGTGTAGTGGATGCTTTCTTT
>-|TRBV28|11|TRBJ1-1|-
CASSQDVGAFF
TGTGCCAGCAGCCAGGACGTGGGAGCTTTCTTT
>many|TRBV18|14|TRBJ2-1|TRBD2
CASSNGGARNEQFF
TGTGCCAGCTCCAACGGGGGGGCGCGAAATGAGCAGTTCTTC
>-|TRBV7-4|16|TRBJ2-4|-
CARGWEGASGKNIQYF
TGTGCCAGGGGGTGGGAGGGGGCTAGTGGCAAAAACATTCAGTACTTC
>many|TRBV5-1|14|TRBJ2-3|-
CASRTGTSTDTQYF
TGCGCCAGCAGGACGGGAACTAGCACAGATACGCAGTATTTT
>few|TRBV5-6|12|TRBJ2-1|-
CASSFERHEQFF
TGTGCCAGCAGCTTTGAGCGGCACGAGCAGTTCTTC
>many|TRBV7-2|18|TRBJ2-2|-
CASSLAHGGSLITGELFF
TGTGCCAGCAGCTTAGCCCATGGGGGTAGCCTGATCACCGGGGAGCTGTTTTTT
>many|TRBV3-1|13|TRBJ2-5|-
CASSRVVAETQYF
TGTGCCAGCAGCCGCGTAGTCGCGGAGACCCAGTACTTC
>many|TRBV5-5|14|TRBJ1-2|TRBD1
CASSLDGTGLDYTF
TGTGCCAGCAGCTTGGATGGGACAGGGTTAGACTACACCTTC
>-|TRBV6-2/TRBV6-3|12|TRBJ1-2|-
CASSYTDYGYTF
TGTGCCAGCAGTTACACGGACTATGGCTACACCTTC
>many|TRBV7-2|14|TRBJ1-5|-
CASSLDASNQPQHF
TGTGCCAGCAGCTTAGATGCTTCAAATCAGCCCCAGCATTTT
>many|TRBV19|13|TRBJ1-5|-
CASSNPGRQPQHF
TGTGCCAGTAGTAATCCAGGACGGCAGCCCCAGCATTTT
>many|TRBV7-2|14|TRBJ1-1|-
CASSKQEANTEAFF
TGTGCCAGCAGCAAGCAGGAGGCGAACACTGAAGCTTTCTTT
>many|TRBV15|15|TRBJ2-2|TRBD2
CATSKSGEYTGELFF
TGTGCCACCAGCAAGAGCGGGGAGTACACCGGGGAGCTGTTTTTT
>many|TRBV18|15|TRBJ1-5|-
CASSPAADLNQPQHF
TGTGCCAGCTCACCAGCGGCGGACCTAAATCAGCCCCAGCATTTT
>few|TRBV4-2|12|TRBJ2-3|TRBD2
CASSQAGGREYF
TGTGCCAGCAGCCAGGCGGGGGGGCGGGAGTATTTT
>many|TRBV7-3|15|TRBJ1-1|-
CASSLMGLGDTEAFF
TGTGCCAGCAGCTTAATGGGGTTAGGGGACACTGAAGCTTTCTTT
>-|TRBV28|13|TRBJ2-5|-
CASRLGTPETQYF
TGTGCCAGCAGGCTCGGGACACCCGAGACCCAGTACTTC
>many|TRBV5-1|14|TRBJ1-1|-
CASSFSTSGFEAFF
TGCGCCAGCAGCTTTTCTACCTCGGGGTTCGAAGCTTTCTTT
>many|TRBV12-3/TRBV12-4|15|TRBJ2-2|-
CASRTGFPNTGELFF
TGTGCCAGCAGGACCGGGTTCCCGAACACCGGGGAGCTGTTTTTT
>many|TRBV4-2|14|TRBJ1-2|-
CASSQEGGGYGYTF
TGTGCCAGCAGCCAAGAGGGGGGCGGCTATGGCTACACCTTC
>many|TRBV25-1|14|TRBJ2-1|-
CASSEAGLAGEQFF
TGTGCCAGCAGTGAGGCGGGACTCGCCGGTGAGCAGTTCTTC
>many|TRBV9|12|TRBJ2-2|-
CASSRYTGELFF
TGTGCCAGCAGCAGGTACACCGGGGAGCTGTTTTTT
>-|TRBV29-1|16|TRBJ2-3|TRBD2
CSVGHGGGGHTDTQYF
TGCAGCGTCGGCCACGGGGGCGGGGGGCACACAGATACGCAGTATTTT
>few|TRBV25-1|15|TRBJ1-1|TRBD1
CASSEGQGRDTEAFF
TGTGCCAGCAGTGAAGGACAGGGACGGGACACTGAAGCTTTCTTT
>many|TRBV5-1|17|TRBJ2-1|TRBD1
CASSTWDRGDNDNEQFF
TGCGCCAGCAGCACCTGGGACAGGGGGGATAACGACAATGAGCAGTTCTTC
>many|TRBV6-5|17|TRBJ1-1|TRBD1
CASSYFGTGDMGTEAFF
TGTGCCAGCAGTTACTTTGGGACAGGGGATATGGGTACTGAAGCTTTCTTT
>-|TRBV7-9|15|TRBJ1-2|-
CASSSYAGETYGYTF
TGTGCCAGCAGCTCATATGCAGGGGAGACCTATGGCTACACCTTC
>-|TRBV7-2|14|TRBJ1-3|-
CASSLGISGNTIYF
TGTGCCAGCAGCTTAGGTATCTCTGGAAACACCATATATTTT
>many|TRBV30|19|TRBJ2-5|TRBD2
CAWSTTPFTSGGNQETQYF
TGTGCCTGGAGTACAACACCATTCACTAGCGGGGGGAACCAAGAGACCCAGTACTTC
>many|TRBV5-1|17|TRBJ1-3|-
CASSLASTVSSGNTIYF
TGCGCCAGCAGCTTGGCCAGTACGGTTTCTTCTGGAAACACCATATATTTT
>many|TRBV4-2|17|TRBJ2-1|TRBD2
CASSLRVAGGGENEQFF
TGTGCCAGCAGCCTCCGGGTAGCGGGCGGGGGGGAAAATGAGCAGTTCTTC
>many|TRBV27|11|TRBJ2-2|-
CASRSFGELFF
TGTGCCAGCAGGAGTTTCGGGGAGCTGTTTTTT
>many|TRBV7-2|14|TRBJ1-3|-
CASSPSMAGNTIYF
TGTGCCAGCAGCCCAAGCATGGCAGGGAACACCATATATTTT
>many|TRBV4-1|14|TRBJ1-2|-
CASSQKLANYGYTF
TGCGCCAGCAGTCAAAAACTTGCAAACTATGGCTACACCTTC
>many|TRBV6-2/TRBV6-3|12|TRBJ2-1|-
CASSYPHNEQFF
TGTGCCAGCAGTTACCCCCACAATGAGCAGTTCTTC
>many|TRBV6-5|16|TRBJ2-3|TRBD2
CASSYPSGVGTDTQYF
TGTGCCAGCAGTTACCCTAGCGGGGTTGGCACAGATACGCAGTATTTT
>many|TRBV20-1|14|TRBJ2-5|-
CSATLQGPTETQYF
TGCAGTGCTACATTACAGGGCCCAACAGAGACCCAGTACTTC
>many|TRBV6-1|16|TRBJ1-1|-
CASSEEGTYRVIEAFF
TGTGCCAGCAGTGAAGAAGGGACTTACAGGGTTATTGAAGCTTTCTTT
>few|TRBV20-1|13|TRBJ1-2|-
CSVKLLDSRGYTF
TGCAGTGTGAAACTACTGGACAGTCGGGGCTACACCTTC
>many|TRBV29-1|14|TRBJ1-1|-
CSVIKTGTWTEAFF
TGCAGCGTGATAAAAACAGGGACGTGGACTGAAGCTTTCTTT
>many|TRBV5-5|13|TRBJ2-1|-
CASSLDPYNEQFF
TGTGCCAGCAGCTTGGATCCCTACAATGAGCAGTTCTTC